These 5 T cell receptor beta chains were sequenced from one sample in a study of T-cell memory formation after mild COVID-19. TCRdb reprocessed the 5' RACE reads with MiXCR, giving one entry per CDR3 protein. The sample lists about 350,000 distinct CDR3 sequences, approximately 15% occurring once. The sequenced sample consisted of PBMCs or a T cell subset sorted from them (not recorded which). These receptor sequences come from a man between 18 and 35 years old who had mild COVID-19 (a few samples of this study predate the infection). Cell type and time point are not known.

The V gene is TRBV20-1, the J gene TRBJ2-5; 10 nucleotides agree with TRBD2. V lost 5 bases, J lost 2 bases, and 5 bases stayed unmatched. CDR1 is DFQATT, CDR2 SNEGSKA, per germline (reference sequence). This CDR3 contains 14 residues. This chain's CDR3 is CSAEERGGQETQYF. DNA for the CDR3: TGCAGTGCTGAGGAGCGGGGGGGACAAGAGACCCAGTACTTC.

In its sample, this clonotype was seen a few times. This sequence joins TRBV6-2 or TRBV6-3 and TRBJ2-2; D is undetermined. V lost 8 bases and J lost 6, with 16 bases in between. Germline CDR1 MNHEY, CDR2 SVGEGT. The CDR3 runs to 14 residues. DNA of the CDR3: TGTGCCAGCGTTAGCAGGCTGGGTTCCGGGGAGCTGTTTTTT. This gives the protein CASVSRLGSGELFF.

This rearrangement joins TRBV28 to TRBJ1-2; D is unclear. The CDR3 is 15 amino acids. From germline, CDR1 is MDHEN and CDR2 SYDVKM. Trimming took off 3 bases at V and 4 bases at J, with 15 bases between the two ends. CDR3 sequence (DNA): TGTGCCAGCAGTTTCGTCGGGAGCCTTCTCTATGGCTACACCTTC. Translation: CASSFVGSLLYGYTF.

The chain links TRBV7-9 to TRBJ2-1; D is ambiguous. V was trimmed by 1 base and J by 12 bases, leaving 13 bases between them. From germline, CDR1 is SEHNR and CDR2 FQNEAQ (reference sequence). The CDR3 loop spans 13 amino acids. CDR3 loop: CASSLEAISGQFF. The CDR3 DNA reads TGTGCCAGCAGCTTAGAGGCGATTTCGGGGCAGTTCTTC.

This clonotype was detected ten times or more. This rearrangement joins TRBV20-1 to TRBJ2-1, with 8 bases fitting TRBD2. Germline CDR1 DFQATT, CDR2 SNEGSKA (reference sequence). V lost 3 bases, J lost 5 bases, and 3 bases stayed unmatched. The CDR3 has 13 residues. As DNA, the CDR3 is TGCAGTGCTAGGAGGGGACTAGACAATGAGCAGTTCTTC. Translation: CSARRGLDNEQFF.